The TCR beta chain under discussion was sequenced for a study of blood T cell repertoires in COVID-19. Study in general: Some COVID-19 samples were acute and others convalescent; all came from the United States, Italy and Spain.

Resolution of symptoms, clearance, or two negative PCRs was present in recovered Cohort 3 donors. TCRdb's table, derived via immunoSEQ multiplex PCR, lists solely in-frame clones and lacks some. Here the sample spans a few hundred thousand clones, roughly nine tenths being singletons. There are 16 residues in the CDR3. Germline lookup yields CDR1 MNHEY and CDR2 SMNVEV (reference sequence). Trimming took 6 bases from V and 5 from J, leaving 22 bases between them. This chain connects TRBV27 to TRBJ1-2; D might be TRBD1 (5 bases). The material sequenced was PBMCs or T cells enriched from blood (not recorded which). The sequence was collected from a woman in her twenties or thirties who had recovered from COVID-19. The CDR3 here is CASSFAGQGPLYGYTF. DNA for the CDR3: TGTGCCAGCAGCTTTGCAGGGCAGGGCCCCCTGTATGGCTACACCTTC.